This T cell receptor (beta chain) is from a study of low-dose radiotherapy and immunotherapy resistance in tumors (dated by TCRdb to the early 2020s). About the study as a whole: In Cohort 1, 0.5 Gy per fraction was delivered every 2 weeks, and a total PTV dose of 6.5 Gy was prescribed. Cyclophosphamide 200 mg/m2 was given intravenously every two weeks, one day before each radiation and immunotherapy administration. Starting on cycle 1 day 1, patients took 300 mg of aspirin by mouth once a day for four cycles. Randomization of trial participants into treatment groups was not performed. Nivolumab was administered intravenously as a 240 mg flat dose every two weeks, and ipilimumab was administered intravenously at 1 mg/kg every six weeks. Eight patients were included in the translational analysis, namely three from the first dose cohort plus the first five from the second dose cohort. For Cohort 2, the dose was 1 Gy per fraction given every two weeks, adding up to 13 Gy in total across 26 weeks.

From cysteine to phenylalanine, the CDR3 is 16 amino acids long. Only the CDR3 DNA stays, 48 bases, in frame from base 1. CDR1 and CDR2 are read off the germline V gene (reference sequence) as SEHNR and FQNEAQ. The trim is 0 bases for V and 7 bases for J, with a gap of 18 bases between the germline ends. The sample's time point, from its label and the paper: before trial treatment. The donors took part in RACIN, a single-arm, phase I, dose-escalation trial that combined nivolumab, ipilimumab, aspirin, low-dose cyclophosphamide and low-dose radiotherapy. Patients with advanced, TIL-negative solid tumors were considered eligible. First-strand cDNA was synthesized using Superscript III and a set of TRAV- and TRBV-specific primers, so that both TCRalpha and TCRbeta chains were covered. A roughly 18-cycle PCR with Phusion amplified the TCRs, pairing a constant-region primer with the adapter that was attached to the V primers. Amplification of the isolated mRNA was done with the MessageAmp II aRNA Amplification Kit, which involved a roughly 17-hour in vitro transcription at 37 degrees C. mRNA for TCR sequencing was isolated with the Dynabeads mRNA DIRECT Purification Kit. A second approximately 23-cycle Phusion PCR added indexed Illumina adapters, and products were purified with AMPure XP beads. An Illumina MiniSeq instrument was used to deep-sequence the TCRalpha and TCRbeta libraries. The authors' pipeline ran thus. Custom Perl scripts pooled TCR sequences encoding the same protein, removed out-of-frame sequences and computed each clonotype's abundance. TCR sequences supported by only a single read were excluded from analysis. Among the metrics used to describe the repertoires were Shannon entropy, Gini index, clonality, richness, and the frequency of TCRs shared between repertoires. Using fastp at Q25 and MiXCR, TCRdb reprocessed the public reads and kept productive beta chains. Identical CDR3 protein sequences are pooled into one entry, listed with their most common genes and DNA. V and J calls and clone size were set by TCRdb, not the authors. In this sample the table shows approximately 90,000 distinct CDR3 sequences, just under 9.5% of which occur a single time. Under 1.1% of the sample is in the top ten clones.

This clonotype was detected ten times or more. Its antigen has not been determined. There are no base qualities to consult, and no much larger clone falls within one base. The receptor was isolated from a male donor with prostate cancer. The input for sequencing was PBMCs, taken before treatment. The chain is assembled from TRBV7-9 and TRBJ1-1; the best D guess is TRBD1, with 5 bases matching. In nucleotide form, the sequence is TGTGCCAGCAGCTTAGCGGGCAGGGCCCGATCTAATGAAGCTTTCTTT. The encoded protein is CASSLAGRARSNEAFF. Extended through the reference TRBV7-9 and TRBJ1-1 proteins, this CDR3 yields the full variable domain: DTGVSQNPRHKITKRGQNVTFRCDPISEHNRLYWYRQTLGQGPEFLTYFQNEAQLEKSRLLSDRFSAERPKGSFSTLEIQRTEQGDSAMYLCASSLAGRARSNEAFFGQGTRLTVV.